This TCR beta chain was captured in a study of CD4 T cells in relation to SARS-CoV-2 and coronaviruses. Background on the study: Convalescent patients had median age 38.5 years, range about 21 to 72.

Cryopreserved PBMCs were CD4-enriched, then split into naive and memory cells. Libraries were prepared by immunoSEQ multiplex PCR; TCRdb keeps only in-frame clonotypes and omits some of them. This sample has approximately 50,000 clones, with about 91% found just once. This clone was found once. The CDR3 has 14 residues. Germline V gene lookup returns CDR1 WSHSY and CDR2 SAAADI. The V segment lost 6 bases and the J segment 7 bases; nucleotides outside the gene matches: 4. The origin of this receptor is an adult with COVID-19. Sequencing was carried out using naive CD4+ T cells from PBMCs. As for subset: naive CD4+ T cells isolated by negative enrichment. V and J are TRBV10-2 and TRBJ2-1; TRBD2 aligns across 12 bases. CDR3 residues: CASSRTSGINEQFF. CDR3 in DNA: TGCGCCAGCAGCAGGACTAGCGGGATAAATGAGCAGTTCTTC.